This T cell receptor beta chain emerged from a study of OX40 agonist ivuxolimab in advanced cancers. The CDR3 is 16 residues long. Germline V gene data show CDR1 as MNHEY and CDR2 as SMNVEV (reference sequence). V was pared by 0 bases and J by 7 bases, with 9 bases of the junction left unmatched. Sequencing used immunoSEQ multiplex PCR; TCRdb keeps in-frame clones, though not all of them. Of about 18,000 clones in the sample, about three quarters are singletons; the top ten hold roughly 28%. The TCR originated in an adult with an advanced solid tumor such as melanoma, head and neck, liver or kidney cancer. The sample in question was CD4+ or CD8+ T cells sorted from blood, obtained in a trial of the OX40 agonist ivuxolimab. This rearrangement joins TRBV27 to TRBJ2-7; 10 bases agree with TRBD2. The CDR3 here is CASSLSRSGRAGEQYF. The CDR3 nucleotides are TGTGCCAGCAGTTTATCCCGGAGCGGGAGGGCCGGGGAGCAGTACTTC.